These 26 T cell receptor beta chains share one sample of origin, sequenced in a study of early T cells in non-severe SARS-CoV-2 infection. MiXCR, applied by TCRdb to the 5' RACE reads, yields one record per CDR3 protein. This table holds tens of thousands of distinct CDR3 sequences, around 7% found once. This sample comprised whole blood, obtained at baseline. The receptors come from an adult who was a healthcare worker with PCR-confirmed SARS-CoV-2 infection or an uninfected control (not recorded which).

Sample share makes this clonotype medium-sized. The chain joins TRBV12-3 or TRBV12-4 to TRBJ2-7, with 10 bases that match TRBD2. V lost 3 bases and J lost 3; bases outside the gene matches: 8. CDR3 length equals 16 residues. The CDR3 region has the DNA TGTGCCAGCAGTTTTTCGTCCAGCGGGAGGGACTACGAGCAGTACTTC. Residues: CASSFSSSGRDYEQYF.

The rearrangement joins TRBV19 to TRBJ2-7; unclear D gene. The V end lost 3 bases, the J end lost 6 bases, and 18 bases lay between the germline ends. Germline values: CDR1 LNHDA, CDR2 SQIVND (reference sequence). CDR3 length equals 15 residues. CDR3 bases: TGTGCCAGTAGTATTAGCCAGACATCCTACGTCGAGCAGTACTTC. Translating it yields CASSISQTSYVEQYF.

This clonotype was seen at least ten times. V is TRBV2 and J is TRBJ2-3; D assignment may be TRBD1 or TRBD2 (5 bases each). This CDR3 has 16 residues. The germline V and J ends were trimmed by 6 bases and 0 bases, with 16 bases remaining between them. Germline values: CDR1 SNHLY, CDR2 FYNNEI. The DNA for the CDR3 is TGTGCCAGCAGACGGCAAGGGACCAAAAGCACAGATACGCAGTATTTT. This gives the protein CASRRQGTKSTDTQYF.

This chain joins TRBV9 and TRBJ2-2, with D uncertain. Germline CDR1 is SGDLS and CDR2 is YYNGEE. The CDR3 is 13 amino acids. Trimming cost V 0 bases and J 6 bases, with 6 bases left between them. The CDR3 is CASSVEIPGELFF. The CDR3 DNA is TGTGCCAGCAGCGTAGAAATCCCCGGGGAGCTGTTTTTT.

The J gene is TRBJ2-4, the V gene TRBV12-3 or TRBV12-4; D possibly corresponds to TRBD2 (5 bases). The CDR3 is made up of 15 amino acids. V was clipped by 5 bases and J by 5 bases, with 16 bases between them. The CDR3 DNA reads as TGTGCCAGCAGTGGCCGTGCGGGCAGTCAAAACATTCAGTACTTC. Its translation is CASSGRAGSQNIQYF.

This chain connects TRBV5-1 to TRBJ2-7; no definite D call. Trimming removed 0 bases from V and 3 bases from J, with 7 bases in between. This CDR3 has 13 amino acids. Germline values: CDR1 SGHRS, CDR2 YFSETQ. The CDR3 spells CASSLDSFYEQYF. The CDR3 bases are TGCGCCAGCAGCTTGGACAGCTTCTACGAGCAGTACTTC.

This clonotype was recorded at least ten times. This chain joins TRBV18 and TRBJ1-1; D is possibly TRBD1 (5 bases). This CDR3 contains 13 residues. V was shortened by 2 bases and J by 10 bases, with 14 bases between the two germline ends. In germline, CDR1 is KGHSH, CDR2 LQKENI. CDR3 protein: CASSPAGKEGAFF. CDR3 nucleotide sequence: TGTGCCAGCTCACCAGCAGGGAAAGAGGGAGCTTTCTTT.

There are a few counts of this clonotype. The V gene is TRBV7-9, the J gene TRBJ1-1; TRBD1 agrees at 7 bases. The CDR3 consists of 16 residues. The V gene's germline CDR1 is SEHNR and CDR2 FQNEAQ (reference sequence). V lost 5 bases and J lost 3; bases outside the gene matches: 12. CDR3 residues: CASSPPRIGGYTEAFF. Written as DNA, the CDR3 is TGTGCCAGCAGCCCCCCCCGTATAGGGGGCTACACTGAAGCTTTCTTT. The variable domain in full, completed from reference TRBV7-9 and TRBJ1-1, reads DTGVSQNPRHKITKRGQNVTFRCDPISEHNRLYWYRQTLGQGPEFLTYFQNEAQLEKSRLLSDRFSAERPKGSFSTLEIQRTEQGDSAMYLCASSPPRIGGYTEAFFGQGTRLTVV.

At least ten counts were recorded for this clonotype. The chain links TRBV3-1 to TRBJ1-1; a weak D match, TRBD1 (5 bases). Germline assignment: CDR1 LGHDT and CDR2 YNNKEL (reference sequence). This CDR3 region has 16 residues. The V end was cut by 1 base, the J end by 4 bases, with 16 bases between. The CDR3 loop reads CASSQGLFPGGTEAFF. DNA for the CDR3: TGTGCCAGCAGCCAAGGTTTGTTCCCTGGGGGCACTGAAGCTTTCTTT.

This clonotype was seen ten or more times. The chain's CDR3 is CASSLASVAGGSETQYF. Here the CDR3 DNA reads TGTGCCAGCAGCTTAGCCTCGGTAGCGGGAGGATCAGAGACCCAGTACTTC. This rearrangement joins TRBV7-9 to TRBJ2-5; 10 nucleotides line up with TRBD2. The germline V gene encodes CDR1 SEHNR and CDR2 FQNEAQ (reference sequence). V lost 0 bases and J lost 4; bases outside the gene matches: 8. The CDR3 covers 17 residues.

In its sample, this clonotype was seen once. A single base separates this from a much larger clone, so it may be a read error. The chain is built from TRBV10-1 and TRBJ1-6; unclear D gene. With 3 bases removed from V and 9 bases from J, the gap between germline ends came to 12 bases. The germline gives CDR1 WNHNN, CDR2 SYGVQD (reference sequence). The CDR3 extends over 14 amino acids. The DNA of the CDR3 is TGCGCCAGCAGTGATTCCGGACCCATTTCACCCCTCCACTTT. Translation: CASSDSGPISPLHF.

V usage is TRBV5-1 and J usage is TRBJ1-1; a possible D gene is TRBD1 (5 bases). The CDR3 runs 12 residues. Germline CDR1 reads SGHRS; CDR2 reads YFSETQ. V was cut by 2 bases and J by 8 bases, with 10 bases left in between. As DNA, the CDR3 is TGCGCCAGCAGCTTCCGGGACCGCGAAGCTTTCTTT. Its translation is CASSFRDREAFF.

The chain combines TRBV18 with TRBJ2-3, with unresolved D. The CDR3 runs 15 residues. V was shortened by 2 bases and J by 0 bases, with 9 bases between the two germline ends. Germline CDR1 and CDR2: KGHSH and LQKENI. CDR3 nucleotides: TGTGCCAGCTCACCAGTTACGGTTAGCACAGATACGCAGTATTTT. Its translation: CASSPVTVSTDTQYF.

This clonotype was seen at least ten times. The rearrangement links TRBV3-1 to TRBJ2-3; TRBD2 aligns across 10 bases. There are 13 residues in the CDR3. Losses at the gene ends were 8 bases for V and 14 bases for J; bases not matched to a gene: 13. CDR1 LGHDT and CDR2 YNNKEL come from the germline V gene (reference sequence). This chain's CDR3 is CASGGGLAGERYF. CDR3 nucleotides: TGTGCCAGCGGAGGGGGGCTAGCGGGAGAGCGGTATTTT.

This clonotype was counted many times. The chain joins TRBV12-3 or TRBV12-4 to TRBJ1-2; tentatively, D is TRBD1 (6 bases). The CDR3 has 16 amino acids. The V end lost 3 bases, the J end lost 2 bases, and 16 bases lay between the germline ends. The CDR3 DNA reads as TGTGCCAGCAGTTTCAGCCCACTCGGACAGAACTATGGCTACACCTTC. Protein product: CASSFSPLGQNYGYTF.

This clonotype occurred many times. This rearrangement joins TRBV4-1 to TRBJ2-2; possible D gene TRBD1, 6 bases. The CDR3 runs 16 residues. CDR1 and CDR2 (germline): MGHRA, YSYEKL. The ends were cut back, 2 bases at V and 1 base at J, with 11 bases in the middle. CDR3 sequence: CASSQPIRGNTGELFF. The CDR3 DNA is TGCGCCAGCAGCCAACCGATCAGGGGGAACACCGGGGAGCTGTTTTTT.

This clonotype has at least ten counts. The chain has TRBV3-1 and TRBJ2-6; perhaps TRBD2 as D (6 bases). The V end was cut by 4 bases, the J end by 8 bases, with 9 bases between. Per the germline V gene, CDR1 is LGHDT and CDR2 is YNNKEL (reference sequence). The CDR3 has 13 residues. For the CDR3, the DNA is TGTGCCAGCAGCCGGAGGGAAACCAACGTCCTGACTTTC. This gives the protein CASSRRETNVLTF.

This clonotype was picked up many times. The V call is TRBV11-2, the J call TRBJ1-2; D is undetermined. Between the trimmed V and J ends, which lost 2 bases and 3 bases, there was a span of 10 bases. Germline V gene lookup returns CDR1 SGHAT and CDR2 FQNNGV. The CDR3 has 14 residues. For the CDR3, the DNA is TGTGCCAGCAGCTTAAATTTTCGCTACTATGGCTACACCTTC. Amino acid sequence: CASSLNFRYYGYTF.

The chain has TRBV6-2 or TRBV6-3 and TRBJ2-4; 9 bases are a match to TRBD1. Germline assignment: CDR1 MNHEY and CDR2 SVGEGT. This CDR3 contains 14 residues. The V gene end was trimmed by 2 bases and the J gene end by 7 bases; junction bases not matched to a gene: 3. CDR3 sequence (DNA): TGTGCCAGCAGTTACGGGACAGGGAGGAACATTCAGTACTTC. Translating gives CASSYGTGRNIQYF.

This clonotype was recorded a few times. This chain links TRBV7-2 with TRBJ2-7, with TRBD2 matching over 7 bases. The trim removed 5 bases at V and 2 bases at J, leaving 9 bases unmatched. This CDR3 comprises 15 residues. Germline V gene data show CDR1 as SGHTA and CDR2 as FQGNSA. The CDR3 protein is CASSLRGGSAYEQYF. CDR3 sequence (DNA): TGTGCCAGCAGCCTTAGGGGAGGGTCCGCCTACGAGCAGTACTTC.

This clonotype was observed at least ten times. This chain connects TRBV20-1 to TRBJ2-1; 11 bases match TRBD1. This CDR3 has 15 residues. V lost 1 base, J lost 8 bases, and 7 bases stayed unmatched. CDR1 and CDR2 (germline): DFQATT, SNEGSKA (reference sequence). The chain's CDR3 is CSARAGTGGFDEQFF. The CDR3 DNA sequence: TGCAGTGCTAGAGCCGGGACAGGGGGTTTCGATGAGCAGTTCTTC.

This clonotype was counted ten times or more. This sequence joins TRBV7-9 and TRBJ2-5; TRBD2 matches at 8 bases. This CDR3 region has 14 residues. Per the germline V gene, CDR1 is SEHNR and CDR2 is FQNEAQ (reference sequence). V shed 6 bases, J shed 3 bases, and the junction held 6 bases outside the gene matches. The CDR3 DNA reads TGTGCCAGCAGAAAAAGCGGGGGTGAAGAGACCCAGTACTTC. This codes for CASRKSGGEETQYF.

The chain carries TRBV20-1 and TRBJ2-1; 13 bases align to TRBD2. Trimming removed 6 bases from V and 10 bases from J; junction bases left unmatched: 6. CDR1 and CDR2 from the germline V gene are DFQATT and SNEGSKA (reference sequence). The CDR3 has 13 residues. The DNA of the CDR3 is TGCAGTGCCCTGACTAGCGGGAGGCGCGAGCAGTTCTTC. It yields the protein CSALTSGRREQFF.

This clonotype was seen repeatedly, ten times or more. In nucleotides, the CDR3 is TGTGCCAGCAGCCCCTCCCTATACGAGCAGTACTTC. Amino acid sequence: CASSPSLYEQYF. The chain uses TRBV14 and TRBJ2-7, with unresolved D. Germline V lookup: CDR1 SGHDN, CDR2 FVKESK. This CDR3 region has 12 residues. Trimming took off 4 bases at V and 4 bases at J, with 8 bases between the two ends.

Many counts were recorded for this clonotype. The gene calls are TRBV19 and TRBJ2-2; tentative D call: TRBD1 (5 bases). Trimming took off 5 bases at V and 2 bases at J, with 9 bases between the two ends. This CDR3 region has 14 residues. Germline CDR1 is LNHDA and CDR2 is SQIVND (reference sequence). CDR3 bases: TGTGCCAGTAGTTCAGGGTTCAACACCGGGGAGCTGTTTTTT. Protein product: CASSSGFNTGELFF.

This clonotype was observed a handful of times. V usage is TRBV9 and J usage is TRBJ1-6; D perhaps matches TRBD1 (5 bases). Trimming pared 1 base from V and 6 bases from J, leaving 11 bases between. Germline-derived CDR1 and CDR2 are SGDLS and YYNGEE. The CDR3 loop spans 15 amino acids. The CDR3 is CASSVRGAGNSPLHF. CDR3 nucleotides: TGTGCCAGCAGCGTACGAGGGGCCGGTAATTCACCCCTCCACTTT.